The 10 T cell receptor beta chains presented below share a single source sample, sequenced in a study of T-cell reconstitution after alpha-beta-depleted transplantation in children. Preparation of the TCRbeta library used unique molecular identifiers. A single record per CDR3 protein comes from TCRdb applying MiXCR to the PCR reads. The sample shows 500,000 or so distinct CDR3 sequences, about an eighth of them seen only once. Sequenced here: PBMCs, mostly from graft donor cells, sampled 180 days after TCRalphabeta/CD19-depleted stem cell transplant. The source of these receptors is a female patient between 2 and 10 years old who had a stem cell transplant for aplastic anemia, so the T cells may come from the graft donor.

V is TRBV18 and J is TRBJ1-3; 10 bases are a match to TRBD1. Unmatched junction bases numbered 7, after V lost 3 bases and J lost 2 bases. This CDR3 comprises 17 residues. CDR1 and CDR2 (germline): KGHSH, LQKENI. The CDR3 sequence: CASSPHIDRGPGNTIYF. In DNA form, the CDR3 reads TGTGCCAGCTCACCCCACATAGACAGGGGGCCTGGAAACACCATATATTTT.

CDR3: CASRPGTSGSRTDTQYF. DNA of the CDR3: TGTGCCAGCAGACCCGGGACTAGCGGGAGTCGCACAGATACGCAGTATTTT. The gene calls are TRBV11-2 and TRBJ2-3; TRBD2 aligns across 14 bases. Germline assignment: CDR1 SGHAT and CDR2 FQNNGV. V shed 6 bases and J 1 base; nucleotides not matched to a gene: 6. The CDR3 contains 17 residues. Drawing the rest from reference TRBV11-2 and TRBJ2-3, the complete variable domain is EAGVAQSPRYKIIEKRQSVAFWCNPISGHATLYWYQQILGQGPKLLIQFQNNGVVDDSQLPKDRFSAERLKGVDSTLKIQPAKLEDSAVYLCASRPGTSGSRTDTQYFGPGTRLTVL.

The J gene is TRBJ1-1, the V gene TRBV6-2 or TRBV6-3, with D perhaps matching TRBD1 (6 bases). CDR3 length equals 18 residues. Trimming shortened V by 6 bases and J by 3 bases, and 26 bases separated the two germline ends. The V gene's germline CDR1 is MNHEY and CDR2 SVGEGT. The CDR3 coding sequence is TGTGCCAGCAGGGAAGGGGGGCAGACCTCTGTGAACTACACTGAAGCTTTCTTT. Its protein product is CASREGGQTSVNYTEAFF.

In this sample, this clonotype turned up many times. One end of the junction fails to match germline, which may point to a read error. The chain uses TRBV6-6 and TRBJ2-7; TRBD1 matches 7 bases. The CDR3 contains 12 residues. Germline assignment: CDR1 MNHNY and CDR2 SVGAGI (reference sequence). In nucleotides, the CDR3 is TGTGCCAGCAGTAGGAAGGACAGGCCGTTCCACTTC. It encodes CASSRKDRPFHF.

This clonotype has more than one count but fewer than ten. The V gene is TRBV5-1, the J gene TRBJ2-5; 9 bases are a match to TRBD2. The CDR3 spans 14 residues. Losses at the gene ends were 1 base for V and 5 bases for J; bases not matched to a gene: 3. The germline CDR1 and CDR2 sequences are SGHRS and YFSETQ. CDR3 DNA sequence: TGCGCCAGCAGCTTGTTAGCGGGAGATGAGACCCAGTACTTC. This codes for CASSLLAGDETQYF. Together with reference TRBV5-1 and TRBJ2-5, the CDR3 gives the full variable domain: KAGVTQTPRYLIKTRGQQVTLSCSPISGHRSVSWYQQTPGQGLQFLFEYFSETQRNKGNFPGRFSGRQFSNSRSEMNVSTLELGDSALYLCASSLLAGDETQYFGPGTRLLVL.

In its sample, this clonotype was seen a few times. The rearrangement joins TRBV7-2 to TRBJ2-7; no firm D call. V was trimmed by 2 bases and J by 6 bases, leaving 14 bases between them. The CDR3 extends over 14 amino acids. Germline CDR1 SGHTA, CDR2 FQGNSA. The CDR3 is CASSLIPYMAEQYF. The CDR3 coding sequence is TGTGCCAGCAGCTTAATTCCGTATATGGCCGAGCAGTACTTC.

This clonotype has more than one count but fewer than ten. The chain joins TRBV11-2 to TRBJ2-3; the D gene could be TRBD1 or TRBD2 (7 bases each). Germline lookup yields CDR1 SGHAT and CDR2 FQNNGV. V shed 5 bases and J shed 3 bases, with 18 bases lying between them. This CDR3 is built from 16 residues. Here the CDR3 DNA reads TGTGCCAGCAGCCCTAGGGGGAGGGGGCGGACAGATACGCAGTATTTT. It encodes CASSPRGRGRTDTQYF.

This clonotype was seen a handful of times. The chain joins TRBV6-5 to TRBJ2-2; possible D gene TRBD1, 6 bases. The CDR3 has 13 amino acids. The V gene's germline CDR1 is MNHEY and CDR2 SVGAGI. V lost 2 bases to trimming and J lost 9 bases, with 10 bases between them. As DNA, the CDR3 is TGTGCCAGCAGTTACGGACAGCACCGGGAGCTGTTTTTT. This encodes CASSYGQHRELFF.

The gene calls are TRBV27 and TRBJ1-4; 8 bases match TRBD1. This CDR3 contains 15 residues. The V segment lost 1 base and the J segment 5 bases; nucleotides outside the gene matches: 3. Germline V gene sequence: CDR1 MNHEY, CDR2 SMNVEV (reference sequence). The CDR3 loop is CASSLYRGWNEKLFF. CDR3 in DNA: TGTGCCAGCAGTTTATACAGGGGGTGGAATGAAAAACTGTTTTTT.

A remark on this clonotype: Germline and junction disagree at one end, which may indicate a read error. This chain links TRBV9 with TRBJ1-2; tentative D call: TRBD1 (5 bases). The CDR3 loop spans 14 amino acids. Per the germline V gene, CDR1 is SGDLS and CDR2 is YYNGEE. CDR3 DNA sequence: TGTGCCATCAGCGTGGAGATAGGGACCTATGGCTACACCTTC. This encodes CAISVEIGTYGYTF.